This TCR beta chain was identified during a study of OX40 agonist ivuxolimab in advanced cancers. The overall study: Those enrolled were 82.7% male, with a mean age of 60 years and ages from roughly 20 to 85. Eligibility rules accepted prior anti-PD-1, anti-PD-L1 or anti-CTLA-4 therapy, and approximately 40% had some.

TCRdb keeps only in-frame clones here, not all; method: immunoSEQ multiplex PCR. Of about 59,000 clones listed, roughly 90% are singletons. Findings and limits, study-wide: CD4+ T cells averaged fewer expanded clones than CD8+ T cells.

With regard to this clone: Its antigen is undetermined.

The CDR3 extends over 12 amino acids. Trimming removed 6 bases at V and 9 bases at J, with 12 bases between. Germline values: CDR1 MDHEN, CDR2 SYDVKM. The clonotype was recovered from an adult with an advanced solid tumor such as melanoma, head and neck, liver or kidney cancer. The V gene is TRBV28, the J gene TRBJ1-5; D possibly corresponds to TRBD1 (6 bases). The source material was CD4+ or CD8+ T cells sorted from blood, sampled in a trial of the OX40 agonist ivuxolimab. In DNA, the CDR3 is TGTGCCAGCAGCCCGACAGGTTGGCCCCAGCATTTT. Its translation is CASSPTGWPQHF. Combining the CDR3 with reference TRBV28 and TRBJ1-5 gives the whole variable domain DVKVTQSSRYLVKRTGEKVFLECVQDMDHENMFWYRQDPGLGLRLIYFSYDVKMKEKGDIPEGYSVSREKKERFSLILESASTNQTSMYLCASSPTGWPQHFGDGTRLSIL.